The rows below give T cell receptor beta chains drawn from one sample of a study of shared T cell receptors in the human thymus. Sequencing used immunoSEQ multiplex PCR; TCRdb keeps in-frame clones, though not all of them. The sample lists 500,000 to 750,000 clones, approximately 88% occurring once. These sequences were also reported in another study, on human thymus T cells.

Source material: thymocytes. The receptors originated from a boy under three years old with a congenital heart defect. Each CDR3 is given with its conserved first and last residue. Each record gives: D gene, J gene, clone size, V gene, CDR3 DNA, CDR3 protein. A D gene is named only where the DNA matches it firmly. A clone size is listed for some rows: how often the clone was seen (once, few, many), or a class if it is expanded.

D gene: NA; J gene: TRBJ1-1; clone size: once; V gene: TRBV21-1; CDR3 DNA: TGTGCCAGCAGCAAAGTCCGGACAGGGAGCACTGAAGCTTTCTTT; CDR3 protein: CASSKVRTGSTEAFF
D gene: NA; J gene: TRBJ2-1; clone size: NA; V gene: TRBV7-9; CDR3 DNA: TGTGCCAGCAGCTTATCCCCCGGTCATGAGCAGTTCTTC; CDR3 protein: CASSLSPGHEQFF
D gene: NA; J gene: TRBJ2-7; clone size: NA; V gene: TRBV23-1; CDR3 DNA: TGCGCCAGCAGTCAATTGGTGAGGGCTGCTAGCTCCTACGAGCAGTACTTC; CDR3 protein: CASSQLVRAASSYEQYF
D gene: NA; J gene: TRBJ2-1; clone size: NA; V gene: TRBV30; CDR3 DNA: TGTGCTCGGAGAGAGAAGGAGGACTCATTTGGCAATGAGCAGTTCTTC; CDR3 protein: CARREKEDSFGNEQFF
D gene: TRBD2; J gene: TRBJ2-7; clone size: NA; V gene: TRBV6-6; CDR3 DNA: TGTGCCAGCAGCGGACTAGCAGCGTCCTACGAGCAGTACTTC; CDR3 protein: CASSGLAASYEQYF
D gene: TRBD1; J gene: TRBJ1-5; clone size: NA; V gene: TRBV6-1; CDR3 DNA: TGTGCCAGCGTAGCGGGACAGGGGTACAATCAGCCCCAGCATTTT; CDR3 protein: CASVAGQGYNQPQHF
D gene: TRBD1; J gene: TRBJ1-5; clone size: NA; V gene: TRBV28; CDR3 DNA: TGTGCCAGCAGTTTACTGACAGGGGCTGTTCAGCCCCAGCATTTT; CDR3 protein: CASSLLTGAVQPQHF
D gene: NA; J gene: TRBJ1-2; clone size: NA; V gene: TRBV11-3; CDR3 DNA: TGTGCCAGCAGCTTAGGACAGCGCAACTTCGCTGGTGGCTACACCTTC; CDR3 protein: CASSLGQRNFAGGYTF
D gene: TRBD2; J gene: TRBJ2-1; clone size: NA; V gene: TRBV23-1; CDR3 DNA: TGCGCTTGGGGGGGACCGTCTTTCTACAATGAGCAGTTCTTC; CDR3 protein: CAWGGPSFYNEQFF
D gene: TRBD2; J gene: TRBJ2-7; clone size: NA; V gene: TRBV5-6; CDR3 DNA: TGTGCCAGCAGCAAGACAAGCGGGACTAGCGGGAGTAACCCCTACGAGCAGTACTTC; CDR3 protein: CASSKTSGTSGSNPYEQYF
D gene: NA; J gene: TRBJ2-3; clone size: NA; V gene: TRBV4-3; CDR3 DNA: TGCGCCAGCAGCCAAGCTAGGTCCGATACGCAGTATTTT; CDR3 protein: CASSQARSDTQYF
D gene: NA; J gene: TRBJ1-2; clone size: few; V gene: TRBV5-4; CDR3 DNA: TGTGCCAGCAGCTTTAAGAGAGATGGCTACACCTTC; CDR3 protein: CASSFKRDGYTF
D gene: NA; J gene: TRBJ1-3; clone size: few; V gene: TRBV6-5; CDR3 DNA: TGTGCCAGCAGTTACTCGGGACACCGCTCTGGAAACACCATATATTTT; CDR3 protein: CASSYSGHRSGNTIYF